The TCR beta chain under discussion was sequenced for a study of pediatric ulcerative colitis. One to two pinch biopsies were taken from the rectum during colonoscopy. The study's findings and limits: Rectal repertoires separated controls, mild-moderate and acute severe colitis. This repertoire reflects total lymphocytes rather than subpopulations like regulatory T cells.

Clones were read by immunoSEQ multiplex PCR, and TCRdb kept only the in-frame ones, dropping some. The sample has about 35,000 clones; 80% to 90% are singletons. Turning to this clone: Antigen unknown.

The V gene's germline CDR1 is KGHSH and CDR2 LQKENI. The V end lost 3 bases, the J end lost 11 bases, and 22 bases lay between the germline ends. The CDR3 is 15 amino acids. The source is a boy between 10 and 17 years old with mild ulcerative colitis. The sample comprised gut tissue. V gene TRBV18 combines with J gene TRBJ1-1; D is undetermined. DNA of the CDR3: TGTGCCAGCTCACCTGGGCCGGGCTCGAAGGCTGCGGCTTTCTTT. Protein sequence: CASSPGPGSKAAAFF.